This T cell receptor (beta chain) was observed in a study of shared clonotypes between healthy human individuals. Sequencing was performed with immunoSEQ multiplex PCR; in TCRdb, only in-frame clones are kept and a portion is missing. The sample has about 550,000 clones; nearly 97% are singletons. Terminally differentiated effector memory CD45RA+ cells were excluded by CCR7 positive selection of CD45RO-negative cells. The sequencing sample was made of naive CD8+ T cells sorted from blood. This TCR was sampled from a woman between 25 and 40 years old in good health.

The CDR3 DNA reads as TGTGCCAGCAGTTGGGGGGCGGGCAGCGGGCATCACAATGAGCAGTTCTTC. This sequence encodes CASSWGAGSGHHNEQFF. V is TRBV27 and J is TRBJ2-1, with D possibly being TRBD1 or TRBD2 (6 bases each). The CDR3 has 17 amino acids. V was shortened by 4 bases and J by 5 bases, with 21 bases between the two germline ends. Germline-derived CDR1 and CDR2 are MNHEY and SMNVEV (reference sequence).